This record covers a single T cell receptor beta chain. The data derive from a study of blood T cell repertoires in COVID-19. Study summary: The origin of the acute and convalescent COVID-19 samples was the United States, Italy and Spain. The cDNA or gDNA used as material had been derived from T cells, B-cell-depleted T cells, or PBMCs.

In the authors' methods: Nucleated cell number was recorded as an estimate derived from reference gene primer amplification. The table came from immunoSEQ multiplex PCR; TCRdb's copy has only in-frame clones and leaves some out. For V, J and clone size, that table is used; D and trimming come from the DNA. The sample gives some 99,000 clones, around 80% of which show up once; around a quarter is in the top ten. This CDR3 spans 15 amino acids. Germline V CDR1 and CDR2: LNHDA, SQIVND (reference sequence). J gave up 5 bases and V 5 bases, and 6 bases lay outside the gene matches. Input material: peripheral blood. The genes are TRBV19 and TRBJ1-5, with 10 positions matching TRBD1. The source of this sequence is a man aged 65-85 years with acute or convalescent COVID-19. The chain's CDR3 is CASSSTGGAYQPQHF. CDR3 coding DNA: TGTGCCAGTAGTTCGACAGGGGGCGCATATCAGCCCCAGCATTTT. Full variable domain (remainder filled in from reference TRBV19 and TRBJ1-5): DGGITQSPKYLFRKEGQNVTLSCEQNLNHDAMYWYRQDPGQGLRLIYYSQIVNDFQKGDIAEGYSVSREKKESFPLTVTSAQKNPTAFYLCASSSTGGAYQPQHFGDGTRLSIL.